This passage covers 18 T cell receptor beta chains from one sample sequenced in a study of T-cell reconstitution after alpha-beta-depleted transplantation in children. Unique molecular identifiers were used to barcode this TCRbeta library. TCRdb passed the PCR reads through MiXCR, listing each CDR3 protein once. The profile shows fewer than 550,000 distinct CDR3 sequences, about 10% of them singletons. The sequencing here drew on PBMCs, mostly from graft donor cells, taken 180 days after TCRalphabeta/CD19-depleted stem cell transplant. The receptor source for this set is a female patient under 10 years old who had a stem cell transplant for aplastic anemia, so the T cells may come from the graft donor.

This clonotype has only a few counts. The chain employs TRBV11-3 and TRBJ2-5; D is perhaps TRBD1 (5 bases). The germline CDR1 and CDR2 sequences are SGHNT and YENEEA. The CDR3 contains 14 residues. Trimming cost V 6 bases and J 3 bases, with 14 bases left between them. CDR3 protein: CASRPGKDKETQYF. The CDR3 DNA follows: TGTGCCAGCAGGCCCGGAAAGGACAAAGAGACCCAGTACTTC.

The rearrangement uses TRBV6-5 and TRBJ2-5, with D possibly matching TRBD1 (7 bases). The CDR3 consists of 15 residues. V was cut by 4 bases and J by 1 base, with 13 bases left in between. Germline CDR1 reads MNHEY; CDR2 reads SVGAGI. The CDR3: CASSSAGGFQETQYF. The CDR3, as DNA: TGTGCCAGCAGTTCGGCAGGGGGGTTCCAAGAGACCCAGTACTTC.

About this clonotype: This may come from a read error, since a much larger clone is one base off. The rearrangement links TRBV29-1 to TRBJ2-3; 7 positions agree with TRBD2. This CDR3 has 14 amino acids. In germline, CDR1 is SQVTM, CDR2 ANQGSEA. Trimming removed 8 bases from V and 4 bases from J; junction bases left unmatched: 12. CDR3 in DNA: TGCAGCTTTGCTCGAAGCGGGGTGCCAGATACGCAGTATTTT. This codes for CSFARSGVPDTQYF.

In this sample, this clonotype turned up many times. The rearrangement uses TRBV5-1 and TRBJ2-4, with D uncertain. The CDR3 has 12 residues. The germline V gene has CDR1 SGHRS and CDR2 YFSETQ. V was trimmed by 4 bases and J by 5 bases, leaving 7 bases between them. The CDR3 bases are TGCGCCAGCAGCAAACCAGAAAACATTCAGTACTTC. This codes for CASSKPENIQYF.

The rearrangement uses TRBV5-8 and TRBJ2-7, with D perhaps matching TRBD2 (5 bases). V lost 4 bases to trimming and J lost 0 bases, with 11 bases between them. CDR1 is SGHTS and CDR2 is YDEGEE in the germline V gene. The CDR3 contains 14 residues. The CDR3 reads CASSTRTASYEQYF. The DNA for the CDR3 is TGTGCCAGCAGCACTAGGACTGCCTCCTACGAGCAGTACTTC.

This clonotype has more than one count but fewer than ten. The chain employs TRBV20-1 and TRBJ2-3; TRBD1 matches at 8 bases. The germline V gene encodes CDR1 DFQATT and CDR2 SNEGSKA (reference sequence). Trimming removed 3 bases from V and 2 bases from J; junction bases left unmatched: 10. The CDR3 consists of 16 residues. This chain's CDR3 is CSARGRDRRLTDTQYF. CDR3 sequence (DNA): TGCAGTGCTAGGGGGCGGGACAGGAGACTCACAGATACGCAGTATTTT.

This clonotype was seen more than once but under ten times. The chain links TRBV7-9 to TRBJ1-1, with D possibly being TRBD1 (5 bases). The CDR3 totals 15 residues. From germline, CDR1 is SEHNR and CDR2 FQNEAQ (reference sequence). The V gene lost 2 bases and the J gene lost 7 bases, with 17 bases spanning the gap. The CDR3 coding sequence is TGTGCCAGCAGCTTAAATGAGGCGGGGCAGGGTGAAGCTTTCTTT. Encoded protein: CASSLNEAGQGEAFF.

V gene TRBV11-2 combines with J gene TRBJ2-3; 9 positions agree with TRBD2. The V gene end was trimmed by 8 bases and the J gene end by 2 bases; junction bases not matched to a gene: 2. Germline CDR1 SGHAT, CDR2 FQNNGV. This CDR3 has 13 residues. The CDR3 DNA sequence: TGTGCCAGCGCTAGCGGGGTCACAGATACGCAGTATTTT. It specifies CASASGVTDTQYF.

There are many counts of this clonotype. The chain couples TRBV12-3 or TRBV12-4 to TRBJ1-2; the D gene is possibly TRBD1 (5 bases). The CDR3 totals 14 residues. The V gene lost 6 bases and the J gene lost 4 bases, with 15 bases spanning the gap. As DNA, the CDR3 is TGTGCCAGCAGGTCCGGAGGAGGGGCCTATGGCTACACCTTC. Its protein is CASRSGGGAYGYTF.

This chain links TRBV25-1 with TRBJ2-7; TRBD2 matches 9 bases. Germline lookup yields CDR1 MGHDK and CDR2 SYGVNS. The CDR3 has 13 amino acids. V shed 6 bases and J 3 bases; nucleotides not matched to a gene: 3. CDR3 in DNA: TGTGCCAGCAGGGGTAGCGGGAGCTACGAGCAGTACGTC. Translation gives CASRGSGSYEQYV.

The gene calls are TRBV20-1 and TRBJ2-2; 10 bases map to TRBD2. The CDR3 length is 16 residues. V was clipped by 3 bases and J by 4 bases; unmatched bases: 8. CDR1 is DFQATT, CDR2 SNEGSKA, per germline (reference sequence). CDR3 in amino acids: CSASSSGGAATGELFF. The CDR3 DNA reads as TGCAGTGCTAGTTCCAGCGGGGGGGCGGCCACCGGGGAGCTGTTTTTT.

This clonotype was observed a few times. V usage is TRBV11-1 and J usage is TRBJ2-1; TRBD1 matches at 8 bases. From germline, CDR1 is SGHAT and CDR2 FQDESV (reference sequence). This CDR3 has 18 residues. V was pared by 1 base and J by 4 bases, with 12 bases of the junction left unmatched. CDR3 sequence: CASSLVTTRDRSYNEQFF. The CDR3 DNA sequence: TGTGCCAGCAGCTTAGTAACCACTAGGGACAGGAGTTACAATGAGCAGTTCTTC.

The chain joins TRBV15 to TRBJ2-7; 7 bases are shared with TRBD1. J lost 3 bases, V lost 1 base, and 9 bases had no gene match. CDR1 and CDR2 (germline): LNHNV, YYDKDF (reference sequence). The CDR3 spans 16 residues. Written as DNA, the CDR3 is TGTGCCACCAGCAGAGTGGCCAGACAGGGTGGCTACGAGCAGTACTTC. Translation: CATSRVARQGGYEQYF.

The V and J genes are TRBV4-3 and TRBJ1-1; D unclear. In germline, CDR1 is LGHNA, CDR2 YSLEER. There are 16 residues in the CDR3. The ends were cut back, 1 base at V and 5 bases at J, with 17 bases in the middle. The DNA for the CDR3 is TGCGCCAGCAGCCAAGTAAGAGACGGCGAGCAGACTGAAGCTTTCTTT. Its translation: CASSQVRDGEQTEAFF.

This clonotype has a handful of counts. This chain connects TRBV3-1 to TRBJ2-7, with 8 bases matching TRBD2. This CDR3 is built from 12 residues. V gave up 8 bases and J gave up 2 bases; unmatched junction bases: 2. CDR1 is LGHDT, CDR2 YNNKEL, per germline (reference sequence). CDR3 sequence: CASGGLAYEQYF. The CDR3 region has the DNA TGTGCCAGCGGGGGACTAGCCTACGAGCAGTACTTC.

This clonotype was seen only a few times. This chain joins TRBV20-1 and TRBJ1-5; the D gene is possibly TRBD1 (5 bases). The ends were cut back, 3 bases at V and 0 bases at J, with 9 bases in the middle. The CDR3 runs 14 residues. Germline lookup yields CDR1 DFQATT and CDR2 SNEGSKA (reference sequence). This CDR3 reads CSASRVNSNQPQHF. Here the CDR3 DNA reads TGCAGTGCTAGCAGGGTCAATAGCAATCAGCCCCAGCATTTT.

This clonotype was seen many times. J is TRBJ2-2 and V is TRBV29-1; 9 positions match TRBD2. The germline V gene encodes CDR1 SQVTM and CDR2 ANQGSEA. The CDR3 loop spans 15 amino acids. The V gene end was trimmed by 0 bases and the J gene end by 6 bases; junction bases not matched to a gene: 5. The DNA of the CDR3 is TGCAGCGTTGAAGATCAAGCGGGAGGTTCCGGGGAGCTGTTTTTT. Protein: CSVEDQAGGSGELFF.

This clonotype appeared many times. The rearrangement joins TRBV28 to TRBJ1-5; possibly TRBD1 for D (5 bases). The CDR3 length is 16 residues. The V and J ends lost 3 bases and 2 bases respectively, with 14 bases between them. Per germline, CDR1 MDHEN and CDR2 SYDVKM. CDR3 amino acids: CASSFRRGTGNQPQHF. CDR3 nucleotides: TGTGCCAGCAGTTTTCGGAGGGGTACAGGCAATCAGCCCCAGCATTTT.